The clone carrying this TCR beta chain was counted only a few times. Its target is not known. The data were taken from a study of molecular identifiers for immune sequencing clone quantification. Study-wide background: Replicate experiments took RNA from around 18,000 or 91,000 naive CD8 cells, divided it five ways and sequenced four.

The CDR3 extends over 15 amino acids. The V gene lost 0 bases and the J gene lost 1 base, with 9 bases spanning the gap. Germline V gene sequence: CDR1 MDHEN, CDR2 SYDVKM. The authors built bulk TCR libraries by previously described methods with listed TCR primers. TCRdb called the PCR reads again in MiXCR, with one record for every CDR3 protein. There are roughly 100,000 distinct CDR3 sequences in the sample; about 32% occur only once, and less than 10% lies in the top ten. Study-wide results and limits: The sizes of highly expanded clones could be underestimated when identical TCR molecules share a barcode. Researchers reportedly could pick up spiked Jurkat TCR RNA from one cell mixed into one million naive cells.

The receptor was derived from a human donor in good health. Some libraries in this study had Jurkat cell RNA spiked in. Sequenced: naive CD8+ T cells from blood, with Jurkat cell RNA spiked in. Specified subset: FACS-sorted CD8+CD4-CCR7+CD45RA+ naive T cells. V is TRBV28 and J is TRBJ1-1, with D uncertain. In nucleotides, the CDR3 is TGTGCCAGCAGTTTATGGGCCAACCCGAACACTGAAGCTTTCTTT. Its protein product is CASSLWANPNTEAFF.